These 28 T cell receptor beta chains were all obtained from the same sample, sequenced in a study of cytomegalovirus exposure and HLA in healthy donors. 13 Jbeta primers and 60 Vbeta primers were used for the PCR. TCRdb's table, derived via immunoSEQ multiplex PCR, lists solely in-frame clones and lacks some. In the table there are about 180,000 clones, roughly 80% of which are singletons. Sequenced: PBMCs. The origin of the receptors is a man aged 35 to 55 in good health and CMV-seronegative.

CDR3 bases: TGTGCCAGTATGGGGGGGTACACTGAAGCTTTCTTT. It encodes CASMGGYTEAFF. The V and J genes are TRBV19 and TRBJ1-1, with a tentative D call TRBD1 (5 bases). The CDR3 loop spans 12 amino acids. Germline values: CDR1 LNHDA, CDR2 SQIVND (reference sequence). V was cut by 7 bases and J by 3 bases, with 9 bases left in between.

The chain is built from TRBV18 and TRBJ1-5; D not certain. Germline CDR1 KGHSH, CDR2 LQKENI. The CDR3 runs 14 residues. Trimming took 3 bases from V and 4 from J, leaving 10 bases between them. The CDR3 loop reads CASSPRRGNQPQHF. CDR3 sequence (DNA): TGTGCCAGCTCACCGCGGCGGGGAAATCAGCCCCAGCATTTT.

The chain couples TRBV19 to TRBJ1-1, with 10 bases aligning to TRBD1. CDR3 length: 14 amino acids. The V gene end was trimmed by 8 bases and the J gene end by 4 bases; junction bases not matched to a gene: 7. Looked up from germline, CDR1 is LNHDA and CDR2 is SQIVND (reference sequence). CDR3 coding DNA: TGTGCCAGTGGGGGACAGGGGATGGGCACTGAAGCTTTCTTT. Translation gives CASGGQGMGTEAFF.

This clone was recorded once. The chain carries TRBV19 and TRBJ1-1; unclear D gene. This CDR3 has 10 residues. V lost 7 bases to trimming and J lost 6 bases, with 6 bases between them. Germline V gives CDR1 LNHDA, CDR2 SQIVND (reference sequence). CDR3 bases: TGTGCCAGTACTGGAGCTGAAGCTTTCTTT. Amino acid sequence: CASTGAEAFF. Using reference TRBV19 and TRBJ1-1 for the parts outside the CDR3, the full variable domain is DGGITQSPKYLFRKEGQNVTLSCEQNLNHDAMYWYRQDPGQGLRLIYYSQIVNDFQKGDIAEGYSVSREKKESFPLTVTSAQKNPTAFYLCASTGAEAFFGQGTRLTVV.

The chain has TRBV5-1 and TRBJ1-4, with 7 bases aligning to TRBD1. V shed 5 bases and J 3 bases; nucleotides not matched to a gene: 4. Germline V CDR1 and CDR2: SGHRS, YFSETQ. The CDR3 loop spans 14 amino acids. The CDR3 region has the DNA TGCGCCAGCAGTTCGACAGGGCCTAATGAAAAACTGTTTTTT. It yields the protein CASSSTGPNEKLFF.

The rearrangement joins TRBV13 to TRBJ1-5; D uncertain. Trimming cost V 0 bases and J 7 bases, with 7 bases left between them. The germline V gene has CDR1 PRHDT and CDR2 FYEKMQ (reference sequence). CDR3 length: 13 amino acids. The CDR3 region is CASSLGQRQPQHF. CDR3 nucleotides: TGTGCCAGCAGCTTAGGCCAGCGCCAGCCCCAGCATTTT.

The chain joins TRBV7-9 to TRBJ2-7; 7 bases are a match to TRBD1. V shed 4 bases, J shed 2 bases, and the junction held 5 bases outside the gene matches. The CDR3 covers 14 residues. Germline assignment: CDR1 SEHNR and CDR2 FQNEAQ (reference sequence). The CDR3 sequence is CASSSRGFPYEQYF. The CDR3, as DNA: TGTGCCAGCAGCTCCAGGGGGTTTCCCTACGAGCAGTACTTC. The whole variable domain, remainder taken from reference TRBV7-9 and TRBJ2-7, is DTGVSQNPRHKITKRGQNVTFRCDPISEHNRLYWYRQTLGQGPEFLTYFQNEAQLEKSRLLSDRFSAERPKGSFSTLEIQRTEQGDSAMYLCASSSRGFPYEQYFGPGTRLTVT.

The rearrangement uses TRBV6-6 and TRBJ2-7, with 9 bases identical to TRBD1. The CDR3 totals 15 residues. V was clipped by 5 bases and J by 7 bases; unmatched bases: 12. The germline V gene encodes CDR1 MNHNY and CDR2 SVGAGI (reference sequence). The CDR3 region is CASSSRDRALMEQYF. The DNA for the CDR3 is TGTGCCAGCAGTAGCCGGGACAGGGCCTTAATGGAGCAGTACTTC.

This chain uses TRBV7-8 with TRBJ1-4, with 7 nucleotides matching TRBD1. The CDR3 is made up of 17 amino acids. Germline V gives CDR1 SGHVS, CDR2 FQNEAQ. Trimming at V came to 1 base and at J to 3 bases, leaving 8 bases not matched to a gene. CDR3 loop: CASSLVTGVRANEKLFF. The CDR3 DNA sequence: TGTGCCAGCAGCTTAGTTACAGGGGTGAGGGCTAATGAAAAACTGTTTTTT.

The CDR3 DNA is TGTGCCAGCAGTCCTCAGGGCCGCCACTCCTACGAGCAGTACTTC. As protein: CASSPQGRHSYEQYF. The V gene is TRBV11-3, the J gene TRBJ2-7, with D possibly being TRBD1 (5 bases). The CDR3 runs 15 residues. Trimming shortened V by 6 bases and J by 0 bases, and 15 bases separated the two germline ends. The germline V gene encodes CDR1 SGHNT and CDR2 YENEEA.

The genes are TRBV29-1 and TRBJ1-1, with 8 bases that match TRBD1. V lost 7 bases to trimming and J lost 11 bases; unmatched junction nucleotides: 15. CDR1 is SQVTM and CDR2 is ANQGSEA in the germline V gene. CDR3 length: 13 amino acids. CDR3 amino acids: CSALFRTGRGAFF. The CDR3 nucleotides read TGCAGCGCGCTCTTCAGGACAGGGCGAGGGGCTTTCTTT.

CDR3 DNA sequence: TGTGCCAGCTCACCAGGGGCAGGGGCCCTCCGGTACTTC. Protein sequence: CASSPGAGALRYF. The chain carries TRBV18 and TRBJ2-7, with D perhaps TRBD1 (6 bases). Between the trimmed V and J ends, which lost 2 bases and 12 bases, there was a span of 17 bases. In germline, CDR1 is KGHSH, CDR2 LQKENI. This CDR3 spans 13 amino acids. Complete variable domain (other parts from reference TRBV18 and TRBJ2-7): NAGVMQNPRHLVRRRGQEARLRCSPMKGHSHVYWYRQLPEEGLKFMVYLQKENIIDESGMPKERFSAEFPKEGPSILRIQQVVRGDSAAYFCASSPGAGALRYFGPGTRLTVT.

The chain employs TRBV7-2 and TRBJ1-1, with a weak D call TRBD1 (5 bases). V was pared by 4 bases and J by 0 bases, with 9 bases between. Germline V gene lookup returns CDR1 SGHTA and CDR2 FQGNSA. The length of the CDR3 is 14 residues. For the CDR3, the DNA is TGTGCCAGCAGCTCGGGACTCATGAACACTGAAGCTTTCTTT. It is translated as CASSSGLMNTEAFF.

The chain is built from TRBV15 and TRBJ2-1; D is ambiguous. Germline CDR1 reads LNHNV; CDR2 reads YYDKDF (reference sequence). The CDR3 is 16 amino acids. V lost 3 bases and J lost 4, with 16 bases in between. CDR3 residues: CATSSSVARYYNEQFF. Written as DNA, the CDR3 is TGTGCCACCAGCAGTAGTGTAGCCCGATATTACAATGAGCAGTTCTTC. Full variable domain (missing parts from reference TRBV15 and TRBJ2-1): DAMVIQNPRYQVTQFGKPVTLSCSQTLNHNVMYWYQQKSSQAPKLLFHYYDKDFNNEADTPDNFQSRRPNTSFCFLDIRSPGLGDTAMYLCATSSSVARYYNEQFFGPGTRLTVL.

This sequence joins TRBV19 and TRBJ2-7; weak D call: TRBD2 (6 bases). Trimming removed 5 bases from V and 4 bases from J, with 24 bases in between. Germline V gene data show CDR1 as LNHDA and CDR2 as SQIVND (reference sequence). This CDR3 comprises 17 residues. CDR3 amino acids: CASSPQGWGEVEYEQYF. CDR3 nucleotides: TGTGCCAGTAGTCCCCAAGGTTGGGGGGAGGTTGAGTACGAGCAGTACTTC. Filled out from reference TRBV19 and TRBJ2-7, the complete variable domain reads DGGITQSPKYLFRKEGQNVTLSCEQNLNHDAMYWYRQDPGQGLRLIYYSQIVNDFQKGDIAEGYSVSREKKESFPLTVTSAQKNPTAFYLCASSPQGWGEVEYEQYFGPGTRLTVT.

A word on this clone: It is likely a read error, because the conserved phenylalanine at the end of the CDR3 is missing. The limits of the CDR3 on the DNA are not certain, so only TCRdb's listed CDR3 is given. The chain couples TRBV7-3 to TRBJ2-7; the table's TRBD2 call for D was not verified on the DNA. The CDR3 is 9 residues long, ends included. CDR1 and CDR2 (germline): SGHTA, FQGTGA. The CDR3 reads CASSLNNST.

This sequence joins TRBV11-2 and TRBJ2-5; D is undetermined. Trimming took 5 bases from V and 0 from J, leaving 7 bases between them. Per the germline V gene, CDR1 is SGHAT and CDR2 is FQNNGV. This CDR3 contains 13 residues. The chain's CDR3 is CASSPGNQETQYF. The CDR3 nucleotides are TGTGCCAGCAGCCCAGGAAACCAAGAGACCCAGTACTTC.

This clone was recorded only once. The chain joins TRBV9 to TRBJ2-4; 7 nucleotides line up with TRBD1. The trim removed 8 bases at V and 0 bases at J, leaving 20 bases unmatched. This CDR3 has 19 amino acids. The germline gives CDR1 SGDLS, CDR2 YYNGEE. In nucleotides, the CDR3 is TGTGCCAGTATCCCCCCCCGGGACAGCCCTCTTCTAGCCAAAAACATTCAGTACTTC. Encoded protein: CASIPPRDSPLLAKNIQYF.

The rearrangement uses TRBV7-2 and TRBJ2-1, with a tentative D call TRBD2 (6 bases). V lost 5 bases to trimming and J lost 8 bases, with 19 bases between them. The CDR3 contains 15 residues. Looked up from germline, CDR1 is SGHTA and CDR2 is FQGNSA. CDR3 DNA: TGTGCCAGCAGCCACCTGCGGGGAGGAGCCGATGAGCAGTTCTTC. This sequence encodes CASSHLRGGADEQFF. Variable domain in full (rest from reference TRBV7-2 and TRBJ2-1): GAGVSQSPSNKVTEKGKDVELRCDPISGHTALYWYRQSLGQGLEFLIYFQGNSAPDKSGLPSDRFSAERTGGSVSTLTIQRTQQEDSAVYLCASSHLRGGADEQFFGPGTRLTVL.

This clone was observed a handful of times. The chain is built from TRBV2 and TRBJ2-2, with TRBD1 as a possible D gene (5 bases). The CDR3 length is 12 residues. V was pared by 6 bases and J by 7 bases, with 9 bases between. Germline CDR1 and CDR2: SNHLY and FYNNEI. CDR3 DNA sequence: TGTGCCAGCAGCAGGGTCGTCGGGGAGCTGTTTTTT. Amino acid sequence: CASSRVVGELFF.

This chain connects TRBV5-6 to TRBJ1-4; no definite D call. V shed 3 bases and J shed 8 bases, with 17 bases lying between them. The CDR3 length is 15 residues. The germline gives CDR1 SGHDT, CDR2 YYEEEE. In nucleotides, the CDR3 is TGTGCCAGCAGCTCCGACGGGGTCTGGGAAGAAAAACTGTTTTTT. This sequence encodes CASSSDGVWEEKLFF.

The chain is built from TRBV19 and TRBJ1-2; 9 positions agree with TRBD1. This CDR3 is 15 amino acids long. Germline loops: CDR1 LNHDA, CDR2 SQIVND (reference sequence). V shed 5 bases, J shed 3 bases, and the junction held 7 bases outside the gene matches. The CDR3 DNA is TGTGCCAGTAGTGAGATAAACAGGGGGCACTATGGCTACACCTTC. Translated: CASSEINRGHYGYTF.

The gene calls are TRBV27 and TRBJ2-1, with TRBD2 matching over 11 bases. The ends lost 3 bases at V and 7 bases at J; junction bases unmatched: 8. The CDR3 is 16 amino acids. Germline CDR1 is MNHEY and CDR2 is SMNVEV (reference sequence). CDR3 in DNA: TGTGCCAGCAGTTTGAATTTAGCGGGGGGGCATAATGAGCAGTTCTTC. It codes for CASSLNLAGGHNEQFF.

V and J are TRBV30 and TRBJ1-2; D gene ambiguous. The CDR3 has 15 residues. Germline V CDR1 and CDR2: GTSNPN, SVGIG (reference sequence). V lost 0 bases and J 1 base, leaving 12 bases between the germline ends. This CDR3 is CAWSVVLRDNYGYTF. The DNA for the CDR3 is TGTGCCTGGAGTGTGGTGCTCCGGGATAACTATGGCTACACCTTC.

This chain joins TRBV19 and TRBJ2-5, with unresolved D. Germline values: CDR1 LNHDA, CDR2 SQIVND (reference sequence). The germline V and J ends were trimmed by 6 bases and 2 bases, with 10 bases remaining between them. The CDR3 is 13 amino acids. The CDR3 protein is CASRLNRQETQYF. DNA for the CDR3: TGTGCCAGTAGGCTCAACAGACAAGAGACCCAGTACTTC.

This sequence joins TRBV27 and TRBJ2-7; TRBD2 matches 12 bases. V dropped 3 bases and J dropped 8; count of bases not matched to a gene: 5. The CDR3 loop spans 14 amino acids. The germline gives CDR1 MNHEY, CDR2 SMNVEV (reference sequence). CDR3 coding DNA: TGTGCCAGCAGTTTCGGACTAGCGGGATATCAGCAGTACTTC. This translates into CASSFGLAGYQQYF.

This chain joins TRBV11-2 and TRBJ1-5; 7 bases fit TRBD1. Germline values: CDR1 SGHAT, CDR2 FQNNGV. The CDR3 runs 13 residues. The junction had 3 bases not matched to a gene; V was cut back by 3 bases and J by 7 bases. The CDR3 nucleotides are TGTGCCAGCAGCTTGACAGGGACCCAGCCCCAGCATTTT. Translated: CASSLTGTQPQHF.

The V and J genes are TRBV19 and TRBJ2-7; a possible D gene is TRBD1 (5 bases). Deletions cut 3 bases from V and 2 bases from J, with 14 bases between. Germline CDR1 and CDR2: LNHDA and SQIVND (reference sequence). The CDR3 has 15 amino acids. CDR3 in DNA: TGTGCCAGTAGTATCAAAACAGGACCCCCCTACGAGCAGTACTTC. Residues: CASSIKTGPPYEQYF.